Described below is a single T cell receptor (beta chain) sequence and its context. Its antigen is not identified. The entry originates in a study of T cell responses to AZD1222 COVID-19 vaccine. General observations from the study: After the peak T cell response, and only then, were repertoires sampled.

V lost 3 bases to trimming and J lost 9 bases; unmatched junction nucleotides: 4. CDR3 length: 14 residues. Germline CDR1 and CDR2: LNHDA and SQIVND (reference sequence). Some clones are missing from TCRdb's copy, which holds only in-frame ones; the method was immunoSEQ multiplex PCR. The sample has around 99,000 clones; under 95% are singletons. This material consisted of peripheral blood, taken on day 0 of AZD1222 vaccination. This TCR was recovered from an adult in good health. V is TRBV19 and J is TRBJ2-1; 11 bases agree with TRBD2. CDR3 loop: CASSILAGGGEQFF. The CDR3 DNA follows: TGTGCCAGTAGTATTCTAGCGGGGGGTGGTGAGCAGTTCTTC.